What follows describes a single TCR beta chain. Unsorted PBMC replicate PCRs used about 280 ng DNA, 30,000 to 35,000 T cell genomes. Produced via immunoSEQ multiplex PCR; TCRdb's table is partial and in-frame only. The table lists about 99,000 clones, roughly half of them singletons. This entry belongs to a study of shared clonotypes between healthy human individuals. In the study overall: Aged between 18 and 49, the donors were two women and three men.

The CDR3 totals 13 residues. V dropped 2 bases and J dropped 7 bases, with 12 bases sitting between them. The germline CDR1 and CDR2 sequences are MRHNA and SNTAGT. The donor cohort consisted entirely of Caucasian adults residing in Nashville, Tennessee. V and J are TRBV6-4 and TRBJ2-7, with D unresolved. The sequenced sample consisted of PBMCs. The sequence was obtained from a woman in her thirties or forties in good health. Some clones in this sample may be carry-over from other donors' samples. The CDR3 nucleotides read TGTGCCAGCAGTGACCTACCTACACCAGAGCAGTACTTC. Protein: CASSDLPTPEQYF.